What follows are 13 T cell receptor beta chains derived from one specimen sequenced in a study of response to subunit inactivated influenza vaccine. TCRdb re-analysed the RT-PCR reads in MiXCR, keeping a single row per CDR3 protein. Here the sample spans 700,000 to 900,000 distinct CDR3 sequences, around 20% being singletons. Sample: PBMCs from blood, taken around 5 days after vaccination. These receptors all come from a middle-aged man who received an inactivated influenza vaccine.

In this sample, this clonotype turned up once. The rearrangement joins TRBV7-2 to TRBJ2-1; no reliable D call. The CDR3 length is 12 residues. Germline assignment: CDR1 SGHTA and CDR2 FQGNSA. The V end was cut by 1 base, the J end by 10 bases, with 8 bases between. CDR3 loop: CASSLGIYEQFF. The CDR3 region has the DNA TGTGCCAGCAGCTTAGGCATCTACGAGCAGTTCTTC.

The chain employs TRBV6-1 and TRBJ2-4; D perhaps matches TRBD2 (5 bases). CDR1 MNHNS and CDR2 SASEGT come from the germline V gene. This CDR3 region has 14 residues. The V end was cut by 4 bases, the J end by 8 bases, with 15 bases between. As DNA, the CDR3 is TGTGCCAGCAGTGCGGACTCAACCGGGGACATTCAGTACTTC. Translated: CASSADSTGDIQYF.

The genes are TRBV28 and TRBJ2-7; tentative D call: TRBD2 (6 bases). V lost 6 bases, J lost 0 bases, and 15 bases lay in between. This CDR3 is built from 15 residues. Per germline, CDR1 MDHEN and CDR2 SYDVKM. CDR3 in amino acids: CASRRDFLSSYEQYF. DNA of the CDR3: TGTGCCAGCAGAAGGGACTTTCTAAGCTCCTACGAGCAGTACTTC.

This clonotype was observed a few times. The chain combines TRBV5-5 with TRBJ1-1; the match to TRBD1 covers 7 bases. The CDR3 totals 15 residues. Germline loops: CDR1 SGHKS, CDR2 YYEKEE (reference sequence). V was clipped by 0 bases and J by 6 bases; unmatched bases: 8. CDR3 region: CASSLEHRGIAEAFF. The CDR3 bases are TGTGCCAGCAGCTTGGAGCACAGGGGAATTGCTGAAGCTTTCTTT.

In its sample, this clonotype was seen a few times. The chain is built from TRBV20-1 and TRBJ1-6, with D possibly being TRBD1 (5 bases). This CDR3 contains 14 residues. V was trimmed by 0 bases and J by 8 bases, leaving 11 bases between them. Germline CDR1 and CDR2: DFQATT and SNEGSKA (reference sequence). For the CDR3, the DNA is TGCAGTGCTAGAGATCTTGGAGGGGATTCACCCCTCCACTTT. Its translation is CSARDLGGDSPLHF.

The chain is built from TRBV12-3 or TRBV12-4 and TRBJ2-7, with 9 nucleotides matching TRBD2. V lost 6 bases to trimming and J lost 7 bases; unmatched junction nucleotides: 10. This CDR3 has 14 amino acids. The CDR3 DNA follows: TGTGCCAGCAGGGACTTAGCGGGGGATAAGGAGCAGTACTTC. This translates into CASRDLAGDKEQYF.

In its sample, this clonotype was seen a few times. The chain couples TRBV11-2 to TRBJ2-3; TRBD1 matches at 7 bases. V lost 2 bases to trimming and J lost 2 bases; unmatched junction nucleotides: 7. Germline V gene lookup returns CDR1 SGHAT and CDR2 FQNNGV. This CDR3 region has 16 residues. CDR3 DNA sequence: TGTGCCAGCAGCTTACAATACAGGGGCCTCACAGATACGCAGTATTTT. Its protein is CASSLQYRGLTDTQYF.

The rearrangement joins TRBV20-1 to TRBJ2-5; 9 positions agree with TRBD2. The V and J ends lost 3 bases and 5 bases, in that order; junction bases with no gene match: 7. The CDR3 is 14 amino acids. The germline V gene encodes CDR1 DFQATT and CDR2 SNEGSKA (reference sequence). CDR3 sequence (DNA): TGCAGTGCTAGTATTTGGACTAGCGAGGAGACCCAGTACTTC. Translated: CSASIWTSEETQYF.

This chain connects TRBV5-1 to TRBJ1-4, with D perhaps TRBD1 (6 bases). The CDR3 has 15 residues. CDR1 and CDR2 (germline): SGHRS, YFSETQ. The V gene lost 2 bases and the J gene lost 6 bases, with 14 bases spanning the gap. CDR3 in amino acids: CASSFGTPADEKLFF. CDR3 nucleotides: TGCGCCAGCAGCTTCGGGACACCGGCCGATGAAAAACTGTTTTTT.

In this sample, this clonotype turned up many times. The chain combines TRBV29-1 with TRBJ1-5; no reliable D call. CDR3 length equals 13 residues. V was cut by 4 bases and J by 6 bases, with 13 bases left in between. Germline CDR1 and CDR2: SQVTM and ANQGSEA. The CDR3 DNA follows: TGCAGCGTTGGCGAGGGTCGGAGTCAGCCCCAGCATTTT. Protein: CSVGEGRSQPQHF.

In this sample, this clonotype turned up a few times. This chain uses TRBV25-1 with TRBJ2-2, with D maybe TRBD1 (6 bases). Germline loops: CDR1 MGHDK, CDR2 SYGVNS. Trimming stripped 4 bases from V and 7 bases from J, with 16 bases between. The CDR3 totals 15 residues. The CDR3 loop is CASSVGQGTGGELFF. The CDR3 nucleotides are TGTGCCAGCAGTGTGGGGCAGGGGACCGGCGGGGAGCTGTTTTTT.

This chain connects TRBV11-2 to TRBJ2-2; the D is unclear. CDR3 length equals 17 residues. V shed 1 base and J shed 1 base, with 13 bases lying between them. The germline gives CDR1 SGHAT, CDR2 FQNNGV. The CDR3, as DNA: TGTGCCAGCAGCTTAGGTCTCAGCGCCTTGAACACCGGGGAGCTGTTTTTT. Encoded protein: CASSLGLSALNTGELFF.

This clonotype was detected a few times. The chain carries TRBV12-3 or TRBV12-4 and TRBJ2-2, with D maybe TRBD1 (6 bases). Between the trimmed V and J ends, which lost 5 bases and 6 bases, there was a span of 10 bases. The CDR3 consists of 13 residues. CDR3 in DNA: TGTGCCAGCAGTCACAGGGATGCCGGGGAGCTGTTTTTT. The encoded protein is CASSHRDAGELFF.